A single sample is the source of the 24 T cell receptor beta chains below, sequenced in a study of blood T cell repertoires in COVID-19. The protocol was immunoSEQ multiplex PCR, while the TCRdb copy is restricted to in-frame clones and leaves out a portion. The repertoire holds about 140,000 clones, roughly 85% seen once, with about 3.6% in the top ten. The source material was peripheral blood. Every receptor here comes from a man in his sixties with acute or convalescent COVID-19.

This chain joins TRBV9 and TRBJ1-2; D gene unclear. CDR1 is SGDLS and CDR2 is YYNGEE in the germline V gene. This CDR3 spans 14 amino acids. Trimming removed 4 bases at V and 4 bases at J, with 14 bases between. The CDR3 protein is CASSSTVRSYGYTF. CDR3 sequence (DNA): TGTGCCAGCAGCTCTACCGTGCGAAGCTATGGCTACACCTTC.

CDR3 sequence reads: CASCGTGGTGELFF. CDR3 bases: TGCGCCAGCTGTGGGACAGGGGGCACCGGGGAGCTGTTTTTT. The V gene is TRBV5-1, the J gene TRBJ2-2; 11 positions agree with TRBD1. Unmatched junction bases numbered 3, after V lost 7 bases and J lost 4 bases. CDR1 is SGHRS and CDR2 is YFSETQ in the germline V gene. CDR3 length: 14 residues.

V usage is TRBV5-4 and J usage is TRBJ1-3; D is uncertain. Germline assignment: CDR1 SGHNT and CDR2 YYREEE (reference sequence). Trimming shortened V by 3 bases and J by 6 bases, and 13 bases separated the two germline ends. The CDR3 has 14 amino acids. CDR3 nucleotides: TGTGCCAGCAGCTGGAACAGTCAAGAAAACACCATATATTTT. Its protein product is CASSWNSQENTIYF.

This sequence joins TRBV18 and TRBJ1-2, with TRBD1 identical over 7 bases. J was trimmed by 7 bases and V by 0 bases; bases with no gene match: 5. Germline loops: CDR1 KGHSH, CDR2 LQKENI. This CDR3 is 14 amino acids long. The CDR3 protein is CASSPPQGVGGYTF. DNA for the CDR3: TGTGCCAGCTCACCACCGCAGGGGGTAGGTGGCTACACCTTC.

This sequence joins TRBV2 and TRBJ2-3; TRBD1 agrees at 10 bases. Germline V CDR1 and CDR2: SNHLY, FYNNEI. This CDR3 is 15 amino acids long. The V and J ends lost 7 bases and 6 bases, in that order; junction bases with no gene match: 10. The CDR3 nucleotides read TGTGCCAGCAACCCTCGACAGGGGGCGGGGGATACGCAGTATTTT. This codes for CASNPRQGAGDTQYF.

The chain links TRBV19 to TRBJ1-5; 10 nucleotides line up with TRBD1. This CDR3 spans 17 amino acids. The ends lost 5 bases at V and 1 base at J; junction bases unmatched: 8. CDR1 and CDR2 (germline): LNHDA, SQIVND (reference sequence). CDR3 sequence reads: CASSFRQGADSNQPQHF. The CDR3 DNA reads TGTGCCAGTAGTTTTAGACAGGGGGCTGACAGCAATCAGCCCCAGCATTTT.

The rearrangement uses TRBV5-1 and TRBJ2-7; a weak D match, TRBD2 (6 bases). The V gene's germline CDR1 is SGHRS and CDR2 YFSETQ. The length of the CDR3 is 16 residues. Deletions cut 0 bases from V and 0 bases from J, with 13 bases between. The CDR3 coding sequence is TGCGCCAGCAGCTTGGCCGGGGGTGGGGTCTCCTACGAGCAGTACTTC. It encodes CASSLAGGGVSYEQYF.

The chain employs TRBV7-3 and TRBJ2-5; 7 bases are a match to TRBD2. Germline loops: CDR1 SGHTA, CDR2 FQGTGA. Trimming took 5 bases from V and 5 from J; bases not matched to a gene: 5. The CDR3 sequence is 13 residues long. The CDR3 reads CASSLGRAETQYF. CDR3 coding DNA: TGTGCCAGCAGCCTAGGGAGGGCCGAGACCCAGTACTTC. The variable domain in full, completed from reference TRBV7-3 and TRBJ2-5, reads GAGVSQTPSNKVTEKGKYVELRCDPISGHTALYWYRQSLGQGPEFLIYFQGTGAADDSGLPNDRFFAVRPEGSVSTLKIQRTERGDSAVYLCASSLGRAETQYFGPGTRLLVL.

The chain joins TRBV11-2 to TRBJ2-5; D gene uncertain. Trimming shortened V by 0 bases and J by 5 bases, and 4 bases separated the two germline ends. CDR3 length: 12 amino acids. CDR1 is SGHAT and CDR2 is FQNNGV in the germline V gene. CDR3 sequence: CASSLDRETQYF. The CDR3 bases are TGTGCCAGCAGCTTAGATCGGGAGACCCAGTACTTC.

This chain uses TRBV14 with TRBJ1-2; weak D call: TRBD1 (6 bases). Trimming took 1 base from V and 6 from J, leaving 12 bases between them. Germline V gene lookup returns CDR1 SGHDN and CDR2 FVKESK. This CDR3 region has 14 residues. The CDR3, as DNA: TGTGCCAGCAGCCAAGGGACGAGGGGGAATGGCTACACCTTC. This sequence encodes CASSQGTRGNGYTF.

This chain links TRBV7-2 with TRBJ2-1, with a weak D call TRBD2 (5 bases). The CDR3 has 12 residues. Trimming left V 5 bases short and J 12 bases short, with 14 bases between. Germline V gives CDR1 SGHTA, CDR2 FQGNSA. As DNA, the CDR3 is TGTGCCAGCAGCCCGCAGGAGGCTCGGCAGTTCTTC. This encodes CASSPQEARQFF.

This clone came up once. The chain is built from TRBV11-2 and TRBJ1-1; 7 bases line up with TRBD1. The length of the CDR3 is 16 residues. V shed 1 base, J shed 1 base, and the junction held 6 bases outside the gene matches. The germline V gene encodes CDR1 SGHAT and CDR2 FQNNGV. CDR3 loop: CASSLGDREANTEAFF. As DNA, the CDR3 is TGTGCCAGCAGCTTAGGAGACAGGGAGGCGAACACTGAAGCTTTCTTT.

This rearrangement joins TRBV6-5 to TRBJ2-7, with D possibly matching TRBD2 (6 bases). The germline gives CDR1 MNHEY, CDR2 SVGAGI. V was pared by 5 bases and J by 2 bases, with 13 bases between. CDR3 length equals 14 residues. The CDR3: CASSRAGLPYEQYF. The DNA for the CDR3 is TGTGCCAGCAGTCGGGCGGGGCTCCCCTACGAGCAGTACTTC.

The table lists this clone with a count of one. The chain couples TRBV4-3 to TRBJ2-2; D is perhaps TRBD2 (6 bases). Looked up from germline, CDR1 is LGHNA and CDR2 is YSLEER. V was trimmed by 3 bases and J by 2 bases, leaving 16 bases between them. The CDR3 sequence is 17 residues long. The CDR3 here is CASSQGPGGINTGELFF. Here the CDR3 DNA reads TGCGCCAGCAGCCAGGGACCCGGAGGGATTAACACCGGGGAGCTGTTTTTT.

The rearrangement links TRBV4-2 to TRBJ1-5; 8 bases map to TRBD1. The CDR3 runs 15 residues. The junction had 9 bases not matched to a gene; V was cut back by 4 bases and J by 7 bases. Germline CDR1 is LGHNA and CDR2 is YNFKEQ. The CDR3 here is CASSREAGGGQPQHF. CDR3 bases: TGTGCCAGCAGCCGCGAGGCAGGGGGCGGGCAGCCCCAGCATTTT.

The V and J genes are TRBV27 and TRBJ1-2; D is undetermined. CDR3 size: 15 residues. V lost 0 bases and J lost 0, with 8 bases in between. Per the germline V gene, CDR1 is MNHEY and CDR2 is SMNVEV (reference sequence). Here the CDR3 reads CASSLSGGTNYGYTF. The CDR3 nucleotides read TGTGCCAGCAGTTTATCGGGAGGGACTAACTATGGCTACACCTTC.

This chain uses TRBV6-4 with TRBJ1-5, with a weak D call TRBD1 (5 bases). This CDR3 is 13 amino acids long. Between the trimmed V and J ends, which lost 8 bases and 6 bases, there was a span of 14 bases. CDR1 and CDR2 from the germline V gene are MRHNA and SNTAGT. Here the CDR3 reads CASGEGAGQPQHF. Here the CDR3 DNA reads TGTGCCAGCGGGGAAGGGGCAGGTCAGCCCCAGCATTTT.

The chain couples TRBV9 to TRBJ1-2; 9 bases are shared with TRBD1. The trim removed 4 bases at V and 8 bases at J, leaving 6 bases unmatched. This CDR3 region has 13 residues. CDR1 is SGDLS and CDR2 is YYNGEE in the germline V gene. For the CDR3, the DNA is TGTGCCAGCAGCTCGGGACAGGGAGACGGCTACACCTTC. Encoded protein: CASSSGQGDGYTF.

The chain joins TRBV10-3 to TRBJ1-2, with a possible D match to TRBD1 (6 bases). This CDR3 contains 14 residues. V gave up 4 bases and J gave up 8 bases, with 17 bases separating them. Per germline, CDR1 ENHRY and CDR2 SYGVKD. CDR3 DNA sequence: TGTGCCATCAGTGGGGACATACTTCGGGCGGGCTACACCTTC. As protein: CAISGDILRAGYTF.

The rearrangement links TRBV6-5 to TRBJ2-7; 7 positions agree with TRBD1. The CDR3 totals 14 residues. The V gene end was trimmed by 8 bases and the J gene end by 3 bases; junction bases not matched to a gene: 10. Germline V gene data show CDR1 as MNHEY and CDR2 as SVGAGI. DNA of the CDR3: TGTGCCAGCGGTAGGACAGGAAGAATCTACGAGCAGTACTTC. Protein: CASGRTGRIYEQYF.

The chain recombines TRBV2 with TRBJ1-4; D ambiguous. Between the trimmed V and J ends, which lost 1 base and 8 bases, there was a span of 8 bases. This CDR3 is built from 13 residues. In germline, CDR1 is SNHLY, CDR2 FYNNEI. CDR3: CASSEEREEKLFF. The CDR3 nucleotides are TGTGCCAGCAGTGAAGAGAGGGAAGAAAAACTGTTTTTT. Full variable domain (rest looked up from reference TRBV2 and TRBJ1-4): EPEVTQTPSHQVTQMGQEVILRCVPISNHLYFYWYRQILGQKVEFLVSFYNNEISEKSEIFDDQFSVERPDGSNFTLKIRSTKLEDSAMYFCASSEEREEKLFFGSGTQLSVL.

V and J are TRBV1 and TRBJ1-1; the table gives TRBD1 as D, unverified against the DNA. TRBV1 is recorded as a pseudogene. The CDR3 totals 17 residues. This chain's CDR3 is CTSSQSRDRGLNTEAFF. CDR3 sequence (DNA): TGCACCAGCAGCCAATCCCGGGACAGGGGGTTGAACACTGAAGCTTTCTTT.

This clone was found many times. The V and J genes are TRBV2 and TRBJ1-2; 11 positions agree with TRBD1. Trimming cost V 6 bases and J 4 bases; bases outside gene matches: 1. The CDR3 covers 13 residues. Germline assignment: CDR1 SNHLY and CDR2 FYNNEI. CDR3 sequence (DNA): TGTGCCAGCAGGGACAGGGGGCCCTATGGCTACACCTTC. The encoded protein is CASRDRGPYGYTF.

This chain joins TRBV9 and TRBJ1-3, with D unclear. With 0 bases removed from V and 0 bases from J, the gap between germline ends came to 10 bases. In germline, CDR1 is SGDLS, CDR2 YYNGEE. The CDR3 runs to 16 residues. This CDR3 reads CASSVAGGYSGNTIYF. CDR3 bases: TGTGCCAGCAGCGTAGCGGGAGGTTACTCTGGAAACACCATATATTTT.